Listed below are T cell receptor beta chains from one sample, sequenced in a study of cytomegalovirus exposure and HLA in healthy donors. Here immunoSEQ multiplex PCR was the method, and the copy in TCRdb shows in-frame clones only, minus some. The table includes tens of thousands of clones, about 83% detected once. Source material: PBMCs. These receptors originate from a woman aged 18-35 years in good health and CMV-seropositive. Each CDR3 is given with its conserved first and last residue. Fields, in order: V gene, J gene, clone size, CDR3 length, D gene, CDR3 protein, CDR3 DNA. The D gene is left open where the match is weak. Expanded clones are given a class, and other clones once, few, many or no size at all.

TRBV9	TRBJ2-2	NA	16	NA	CASRIHGTPNTGELFF	TGTGCCAGCCGGATCCACGGGACACCGAACACCGGGGAGCTGTTTTTT
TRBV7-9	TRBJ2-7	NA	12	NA	CASSLRQYEQYF	TGTGCCAGCAGCCTCAGGCAATACGAGCAGTACTTC
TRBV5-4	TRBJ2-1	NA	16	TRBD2	CASRVTSGGVGNEQFF	TGTGCCAGCAGAGTTACTAGCGGGGGGGTAGGGAATGAGCAGTTCTTC
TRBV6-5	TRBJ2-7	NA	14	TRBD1	CASREGQGAREQYF	TGTGCCAGCAGAGAGGGACAGGGGGCGCGGGAGCAGTACTTC
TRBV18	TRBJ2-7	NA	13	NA	CASSPDITYEQYF	TGTGCCAGCTCACCGGACATTACCTACGAGCAGTACTTC
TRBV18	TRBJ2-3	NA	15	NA	CASSPDSSSTDTQYF	TGTGCCAGCTCACCGGACAGCAGCAGCACAGATACGCAGTATTTT
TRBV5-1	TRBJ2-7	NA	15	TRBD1	CASSLGWTGDYEQYF	TGCGCCAGCAGCTTAGGGTGGACAGGAGACTACGAGCAGTACTTC
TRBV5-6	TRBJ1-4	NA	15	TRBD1	CASSFLDRGNEKLFF	TGTGCCAGCAGCTTTCTCGACAGGGGTAATGAAAAACTGTTTTTT
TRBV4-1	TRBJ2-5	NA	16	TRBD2	CASSQGLAGGRETQYF	TGCGCCAGCAGCCAAGGACTAGCGGGGGGGCGGGAGACCCAGTACTTC
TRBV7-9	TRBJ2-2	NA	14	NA	CATGHRVSTGELFF	TGTGCCACAGGGCACAGGGTGAGCACCGGGGAGCTGTTTTTT
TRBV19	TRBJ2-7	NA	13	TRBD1	CASSPGTDYEQYF	TGTGCCAGTAGCCCCGGGACAGACTACGAGCAGTACTTC
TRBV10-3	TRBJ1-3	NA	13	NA	CAIRDFLRGAIYF	TGTGCCATCAGGGACTTCCTACGGGGAGCCATATATTTT
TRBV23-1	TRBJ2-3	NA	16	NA	CASSQSLCGGVGTQYF	TGCGCCAGCAGTCAATCGTTATGTGGCGGGGTCGGTACGCAGTATTTT
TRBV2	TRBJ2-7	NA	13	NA	CASRDGPGNEQYF	TGTGCCAGCCGAGACGGGCCGGGGAACGAGCAGTACTTC
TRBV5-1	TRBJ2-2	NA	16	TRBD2	CASSLVSSGNTGELFF	TGCGCCAGCAGCTTGGTTTCTAGCGGGAACACCGGGGAGCTGTTTTTT
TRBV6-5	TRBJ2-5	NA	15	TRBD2	CASSYGGLEEETQYF	TGTGCCAGCAGTTACGGGGGACTAGAAGAAGAGACCCAGTACTTC
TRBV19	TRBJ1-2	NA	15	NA	CASLPGGSARYGYTF	TGTGCCAGTCTTCCAGGTGGGTCGGCGCGCTATGGCTACACCTTC
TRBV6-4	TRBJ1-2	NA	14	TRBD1	CASSKTGRDYGYTF	TGTGCCAGCAGTAAGACAGGGCGAGACTATGGCTACACCTTC
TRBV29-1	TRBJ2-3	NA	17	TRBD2	CSLGGLAGFGVADTQYF	TGCAGCTTGGGGGGGCTAGCGGGGTTTGGTGTGGCAGATACGCAGTATTTT
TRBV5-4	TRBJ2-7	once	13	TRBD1	CASSPLTGDEQYF	TGTGCCAGCAGCCCCTTAACAGGGGACGAGCAGTACTTC
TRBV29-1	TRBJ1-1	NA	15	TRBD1	CSVEGTDRVGTEAFF	TGCAGCGTTGAAGGTACTGACAGGGTTGGGACTGAAGCTTTCTTT
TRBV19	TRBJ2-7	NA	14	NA	CASSIRRGSYEQYF	TGTGCCAGTAGTATTCGGAGGGGCTCCTACGAGCAGTACTTC
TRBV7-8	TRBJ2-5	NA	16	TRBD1	CASSSSSTGSEETQYF	TGTGCCAGCAGCTCATCCTCGACAGGGAGTGAAGAGACCCAGTACTTC
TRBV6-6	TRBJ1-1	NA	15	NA	CASSQGTFYDTEAFF	TGTGCCAGCAGCCAGGGGACATTCTACGACACTGAAGCTTTCTTT
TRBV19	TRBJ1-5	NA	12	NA	CASSILYQPQHF	TGTGCCAGTAGTATACTTTATCAGCCCCAGCATTTT
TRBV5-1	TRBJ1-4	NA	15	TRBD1	CASSPGQHLNEKLFF	TGCGCCAGCAGCCCGGGACAGCACCTTAATGAAAAACTGTTTTTT
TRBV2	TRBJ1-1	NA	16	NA	CASSDSSTSMNTEAFF	TGTGCCAGCAGCGACTCTAGTACTAGTATGAACACTGAAGCTTTCTTT
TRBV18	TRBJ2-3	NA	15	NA	CASSRDFFRADTQYF	TGTGCCAGCTCACGGGACTTTTTTCGGGCGGATACGCAGTATTTT
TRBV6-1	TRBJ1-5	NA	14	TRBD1	CASSPGQENQPQHF	TGTGCCAGCAGTCCCGGACAGGAGAATCAGCCCCAGCATTTT
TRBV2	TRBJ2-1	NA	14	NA	CASRGTAGYNEQFF	TGTGCCAGCAGGGGGACCGCGGGGTACAATGAGCAGTTCTTC
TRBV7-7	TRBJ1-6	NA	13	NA	CASSSGKNSPLHF	TGTGCTAGCAGCTCGGGAAAAAATTCACCCCTCCACTTT